The T cell receptor (beta chain) described here comes from a study of T-cell reconstitution after alpha-beta-depleted transplantation in children. Findings of the study overall: Several hundred expanded graft clones reportedly gave rise to the alpha-beta T cells present about two months after transplant.

Preparing the TCRbeta library involved the use of unique molecular identifiers. Via MiXCR, TCRdb re-called the PCR reads, giving one row per CDR3 protein. The table records about 240,000 distinct CDR3 sequences, roughly 23% of them present only once. CDR1 is ENHRY and CDR2 is SYGVKD in the germline V gene. V shed 3 bases and J shed 0 bases, with 12 bases lying between them. This CDR3 is built from 16 residues. The sample holds a few counts of this clonotype. What it binds is unknown. The chain recombines TRBV10-3 with TRBJ2-1; D remains unclear. The receptor was isolated from a girl aged 2-15 years with Fanconi anemia, due to receive a stem cell transplant. This material consisted of PBMCs, taken before TCRalphabeta/CD19-depleted stem cell transplant. CDR3 in amino acids: CAISDPSRSSYNEQFF. The CDR3 bases are TGTGCCATCAGTGACCCTAGTCGGAGCTCCTACAATGAGCAGTTCTTC.